This T cell receptor (beta chain) was sequenced in a study of T cells in Graves' hyperthyroidism and ophthalmopathy. The germline V gene has CDR1 ENHRY and CDR2 SYGVKD. This CDR3 spans 14 amino acids. Trimming took 2 bases from V and 2 from J, leaving 8 bases between them. The investigators amplified TCR beta CDR3 regions from RNA transcripts. HTBI primers were used for first-round RT-PCR of the TCR CDR3. TCRdb passed the multiplex PCR reads through MiXCR, listing each CDR3 protein once. The sample includes about 600,000 distinct CDR3 sequences, around 14% of them seen just once. In making diagnoses, clinical symptoms, serum thyroxine and TRAb, thyroid ultrasound and orbital computed tomography were all used. This clonotype was detected many times.

V is TRBV10-3 and J is TRBJ2-3; D is uncertain. The receptor was derived from a woman under 30 with Graves' ophthalmopathy. The material sequenced was blood. This CDR3 reads CAISERRDTDTQYF. CDR3 coding DNA: TGTGCCATCAGTGAGAGAAGAGACACAGATACGCAGTATTTT.